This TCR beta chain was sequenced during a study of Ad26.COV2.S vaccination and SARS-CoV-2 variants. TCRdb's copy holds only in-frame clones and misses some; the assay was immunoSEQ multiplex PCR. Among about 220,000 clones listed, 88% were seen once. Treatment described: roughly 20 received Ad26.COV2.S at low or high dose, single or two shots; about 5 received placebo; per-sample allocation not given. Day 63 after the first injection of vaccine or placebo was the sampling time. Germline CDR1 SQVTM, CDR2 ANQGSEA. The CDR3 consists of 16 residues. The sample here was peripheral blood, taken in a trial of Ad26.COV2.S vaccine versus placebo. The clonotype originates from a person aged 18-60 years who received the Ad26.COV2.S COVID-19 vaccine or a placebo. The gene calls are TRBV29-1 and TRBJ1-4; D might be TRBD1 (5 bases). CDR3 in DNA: TGCAACGTAACCAGGGTTAACAACCAAGGTAATGAAAAACTGTTTTTT. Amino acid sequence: CNVTRVNNQGNEKLFF.